Shown below are 21 T cell receptor beta chains from a single sample sequenced in a study of T cell responses to AZD1222 COVID-19 vaccine. Profiled with immunoSEQ multiplex PCR; TCRdb holds only in-frame clones, not every one. The sample consists of roughly 98,000 clones, roughly 84% of them appearing once. Sequencing used peripheral blood, obtained 28 days after the second AZD1222 dose. The source of these receptors is an adult who received the AZD1222 COVID-19 vaccine.

The genes are TRBV24-1 and TRBJ2-3; no firm D call. The CDR3 covers 18 residues. Trimming left V 1 base short and J 1 base short, with 17 bases between. Per germline, CDR1 KGHDR and CDR2 SFDVKD. In DNA, the CDR3 is TGTGCCACCAGTGATTTCTTTCGAATTGACAATTGCACAGATACGCAGTATTTT. Protein: CATSDFFRIDNCTDTQYF.

The V call is TRBV7-3, the J call TRBJ2-4, with TRBD2 matching over 7 bases. There are 15 residues in the CDR3. V shed 0 bases and J 1 base; nucleotides not matched to a gene: 0. Germline-derived CDR1 and CDR2 are SGHTA and FQGTGA. The CDR3 loop reads CASSLTGGAKNIQYF. For the CDR3, the DNA is TGTGCCAGCAGCTTAACGGGGGGGGCCAAAAACATTCAGTACTTC. Based on the CDR3 plus reference TRBV7-3 and TRBJ2-4, the full variable domain is GAGVSQTPSNKVTEKGKYVELRCDPISGHTALYWYRQSLGQGPEFLIYFQGTGAADDSGLPNDRFFAVRPEGSVSTLKIQRTERGDSAVYLCASSLTGGAKNIQYFGAGTRLSVL.

This chain uses TRBV6-5 with TRBJ2-1; D is perhaps TRBD1 or TRBD2 (5 bases each). Trimming shortened V by 6 bases and J by 5 bases, and 17 bases separated the two germline ends. CDR1 is MNHEY and CDR2 is SVGAGI in the germline V gene. The CDR3 consists of 15 residues. CDR3 nucleotides: TGTGCCAGCAGCACCCGGGGCCCTATTGACAATGAGCAGTTCTTC. As protein: CASSTRGPIDNEQFF.

This clone has just one count. V and J are TRBV7-8 and TRBJ2-1; 7 nucleotides line up with TRBD2. V was clipped by 6 bases and J by 0 bases; unmatched bases: 8. CDR3 length equals 16 residues. CDR1 and CDR2 (germline): SGHVS, FQNEAQ. This CDR3 reads CASRKWRERSYNEQFF. In DNA form, the CDR3 reads TGTGCCAGCAGAAAGTGGCGGGAGCGCTCCTACAATGAGCAGTTCTTC.

This clone has just one count. The chain combines TRBV5-4 with TRBJ1-2, with TRBD1 matching over 8 bases. Trimming cost V 1 base and J 8 bases; bases outside gene matches: 10. In germline, CDR1 is SGHNT, CDR2 YYREEE (reference sequence). The CDR3 runs 15 residues. CDR3 in amino acids: CASSLKGQGARGYTF. The CDR3 coding sequence is TGTGCCAGCAGCTTGAAGGGTCAGGGGGCGCGCGGCTACACCTTC.

The chain recombines TRBV10-2 with TRBJ1-1; D gene unclear. The CDR3 is made up of 12 amino acids. Germline V CDR1 and CDR2: WSHSY, SAAADI. V gave up 6 bases and J gave up 0 bases, with 5 bases separating them. The CDR3 DNA reads as TGCGCCAGCAGGGCCCTGAACACTGAAGCTTTCTTT. Translated, it gives CASRALNTEAFF.

This chain uses TRBV6-1 with TRBJ1-1; no clear D. The V end was cut by 2 bases, the J end by 4 bases, with 11 bases between. The germline CDR1 and CDR2 sequences are MNHNS and SASEGT. The CDR3 runs 14 residues. The CDR3 here is CASSETGGLTEAFF. The DNA for the CDR3 is TGTGCCAGCAGTGAAACCGGAGGGCTCACTGAAGCTTTCTTT.

The chain couples TRBV18 to TRBJ2-7; perhaps D is TRBD1 or TRBD2 (5 bases each). Trimming took 4 bases from V and 4 from J, leaving 8 bases between them. The length of the CDR3 is 12 residues. The germline V gene encodes CDR1 KGHSH and CDR2 LQKENI. CDR3 nucleotide sequence: TGTGCCAGCTCACGGGGCGGGTACGAGCAGTACTTC. Its protein is CASSRGGYEQYF. The variable domain in full, with the rest retrieved from reference TRBV18 and TRBJ2-7, is NAGVMQNPRHLVRRRGQEARLRCSPMKGHSHVYWYRQLPEEGLKFMVYLQKENIIDESGMPKERFSAEFPKEGPSILRIQQVVRGDSAAYFCASSRGGYEQYFGPGTRLTVT.

The rearrangement uses TRBV27 and TRBJ2-2; D gene ambiguous. Trimming cost V 3 bases and J 2 bases, with 7 bases left between them. Germline values: CDR1 MNHEY, CDR2 SMNVEV (reference sequence). CDR3 size: 14 residues. CDR3 sequence reads: CASSLVLNTGELFF. The CDR3 DNA follows: TGTGCCAGCAGTTTGGTTCTAAACACCGGGGAGCTGTTTTTT.

The rearrangement joins TRBV2 to TRBJ1-1, with no clear D. Germline V gives CDR1 SNHLY, CDR2 FYNNEI. CDR3 length: 10 amino acids. V lost 10 bases and J lost 5, with 8 bases in between. CDR3 sequence: CAISATEAFF. The CDR3 DNA is TGTGCCATCTCGGCTACTGAAGCTTTCTTT.

J is TRBJ2-7 and V is TRBV7-9; D not resolved. This CDR3 has 12 residues. Germline V lookup: CDR1 SEHNR, CDR2 FQNEAQ (reference sequence). V was clipped by 2 bases and J by 6 bases, with 8 bases between them. CDR3 in DNA: TGTGCCAGCAGCTTATCAGAAGGCGAGCAGTACTTC. Translated: CASSLSEGEQYF.

V gene TRBV5-1 combines with J gene TRBJ1-3, with D maybe TRBD1 (5 bases). The CDR3 length is 15 residues. CDR1 is SGHRS, CDR2 YFSETQ, per germline. V lost 4 bases to trimming and J lost 1 base, with 12 bases between them. CDR3 loop: CASSPNGGSGNTIYF. The CDR3 DNA is TGCGCCAGCAGCCCTAATGGGGGATCTGGAAACACCATATATTTT.

The chain uses TRBV6-5 and TRBJ2-7; 12 bases are shared with TRBD1. The CDR3 runs 14 residues. Germline assignment: CDR1 MNHEY and CDR2 SVGAGI. Trimming removed 10 bases from V and 6 bases from J; junction bases left unmatched: 10. The CDR3 protein is CATVPGQGAREQYF. The DNA for the CDR3 is TGTGCCACAGTACCGGGACAGGGGGCTCGCGAGCAGTACTTC.

The J gene is TRBJ1-2, the V gene TRBV6-5; D might be TRBD1 (6 bases). Germline V CDR1 and CDR2: MNHEY, SVGAGI. This CDR3 has 13 amino acids. V shed 8 bases and J shed 3 bases, with 13 bases lying between them. The CDR3 coding sequence is TGTGCCAGCCTCCTGTCAGGGGACTATGGCTACACCTTC. This encodes CASLLSGDYGYTF.

In this sample, this clone turned up a few times. The V and J genes are TRBV12-3 or TRBV12-4 and TRBJ1-2; 7 positions match TRBD1. There are 12 residues in the CDR3. Trimming at V came to 8 bases and at J to 4 bases, leaving 4 bases not matched to a gene. The CDR3 DNA is TGTGCCAGCGTTGGGGACAGCTATGGCTACACCTTC. It translates to CASVGDSYGYTF.

This clone came up a few times. The chain combines TRBV19 with TRBJ1-6; 8 bases align to TRBD1. Germline V lookup: CDR1 LNHDA, CDR2 SQIVND (reference sequence). J gave up 4 bases and V 10 bases, and 6 bases lay outside the gene matches. This CDR3 has 14 amino acids. CDR3 DNA: TGTGCCACTTCACGGGACAGGTATAATTCACCCCTCCACTTT. As protein: CATSRDRYNSPLHF.

The rearrangement uses TRBV5-1 and TRBJ2-5; 7 bases line up with TRBD1. The CDR3 extends over 15 amino acids. Germline trimming cut 4 bases from V and 0 bases from J; bases unmatched to any gene: 6. Germline loops: CDR1 SGHRS, CDR2 YFSETQ. Here the CDR3 DNA reads TGCGCCAGCAGCCACCAGACAGGGTACCAAGAGACCCAGTACTTC. It translates to CASSHQTGYQETQYF.

The genes are TRBV11-2 and TRBJ2-1, with a possible D match to TRBD2 (7 bases). Germline V gene sequence: CDR1 SGHAT, CDR2 FQNNGV. This CDR3 is 15 amino acids long. The V and J ends lost 4 bases and 2 bases respectively, with 12 bases between them. In DNA form, the CDR3 reads TGTGCCAGCAGCTCCCGGGGGGACACCTACAATGAGCAGTTCTTC. It yields the protein CASSSRGDTYNEQFF.

The chain links TRBV19 to TRBJ1-4, with unresolved D. The germline CDR1 and CDR2 sequences are LNHDA and SQIVND (reference sequence). The V end lost 5 bases, the J end lost 7 bases, and 14 bases lay between the germline ends. The CDR3 loop spans 14 amino acids. In DNA form, the CDR3 reads TGTGCCAGTAGTCTGTCTGGGGAGAGTGAAAAACTGTTTTTT. Translation: CASSLSGESEKLFF.

The genes are TRBV4-1 and TRBJ1-4; no definite D call. This CDR3 region has 15 residues. Germline V gene sequence: CDR1 MGHRA, CDR2 YSYEKL. V shed 4 bases and J shed 8 bases, with 17 bases lying between them. The CDR3 sequence is CASSPSRSPREKLFF. The DNA for the CDR3 is TGCGCCAGCAGCCCTTCTCGGAGTCCGCGAGAAAAACTGTTTTTT.

With respect to this clone: Germline and junction disagree at one end, which may indicate a read error. The CDR3: CASSLASGRGEQYF. CDR3 nucleotides: TGTGCCAGCAGCCTAGCTAGCGGGAGGGGCGAGCAGTACTTC. This rearrangement joins TRBV7-9 to TRBJ2-7; 12 bases agree with TRBD2. Per germline, CDR1 SEHNR and CDR2 FQNEAQ (reference sequence). CDR3 length equals 14 residues.